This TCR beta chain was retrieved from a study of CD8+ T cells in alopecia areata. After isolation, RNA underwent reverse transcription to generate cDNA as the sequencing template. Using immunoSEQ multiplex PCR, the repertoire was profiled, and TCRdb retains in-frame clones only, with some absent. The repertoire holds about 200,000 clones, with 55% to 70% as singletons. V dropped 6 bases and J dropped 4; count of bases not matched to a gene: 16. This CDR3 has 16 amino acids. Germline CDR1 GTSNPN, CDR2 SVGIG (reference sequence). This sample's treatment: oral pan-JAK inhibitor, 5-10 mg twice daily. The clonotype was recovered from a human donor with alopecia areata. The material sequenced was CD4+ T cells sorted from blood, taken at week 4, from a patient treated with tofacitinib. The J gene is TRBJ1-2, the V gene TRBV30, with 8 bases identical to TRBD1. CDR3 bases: TGTGCCTGCGCCCCAGGGGGCATCCCTACCCTCTATGGCTACACCTTC. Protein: CACAPGGIPTLYGYTF.